The present T cell receptor (beta chain) was sequenced within a study of PD-1 blockade in mismatch repair-deficient tumors. The wider study: Enrolled about 2012-2017, patients had progressing, pretreated mismatch repair-deficient cancers of around 12 types.

Germline V lookup: CDR1 SGHTA, CDR2 FQGNSA. This CDR3 is 15 amino acids long. Germline trimming cut 5 bases from V and 4 bases from J; bases unmatched to any gene: 6. Only in-frame clones appear in the TCRdb table, and some are missing; sequencing was by immunoSEQ multiplex PCR. Of around 120,000 clones listed, around nine tenths are singletons. This clone was detected a few times. The sequencing used peripheral blood, collected approximately 72 weeks after starting pembrolizumab. This clonotype was obtained from an adult with mismatch repair-deficient cancer. V and J are TRBV7-2 and TRBJ2-4, with TRBD1 matching over 9 bases. The CDR3 sequence: CASSLGTGFKNIQYF. CDR3 nucleotides: TGTGCCAGCAGCCTGGGGACAGGGTTTAAAAACATTCAGTACTTC.